The clone carrying this T cell receptor beta chain was seen many times. Its cognate antigen is unknown. Per the germline V gene, CDR1 is GTSNPN and CDR2 is SVGIG (reference sequence). The ends lost 1 base at V and 5 bases at J; junction bases unmatched: 6. This CDR3 spans 14 amino acids. One entry per CDR3 protein results from TCRdb running MiXCR on the RT-PCR reads. The sample has about 780,000 distinct CDR3 sequences; about 18% are singletons. This sample stems from a study of response to subunit inactivated influenza vaccine. Study-wide findings and caveats: Each seasonal influenza vaccination, the authors suggested, recruits few new T cells.

The receptor's source is a man in his fifties or sixties who received an inactivated influenza vaccine. The chain uses TRBV30 and TRBJ2-7, with TRBD1 identical over 9 bases. The sample in question was PBMCs from blood, obtained 5 to 6 days after vaccination. The CDR3 DNA reads TGTGCCTGGAGTGCTGGACAGGGGTGGAACGAGCAGTACTTC. Protein: CAWSAGQGWNEQYF.